A few counts support the clone carrying this TCR beta chain. Its target is unknown. J was trimmed by 12 bases and V by 0 bases; bases with no gene match: 8. CDR1 and CDR2 (germline): DFQATT, SNEGSKA (reference sequence). The CDR3 sequence is 14 residues long. The sample is drawn from a study of blood T cells in healthy people across ages. Findings and limits, study-wide: Naive and antigen-experienced cells could not be conclusively compared, given unsorted PBMCs.

A sample-barcoded 5' primer and a J-beta primer mix were used in a second PCR of roughly 7 to 12 cycles. TCRdb used MiXCR to reprocess the 5' RACE reads, holding one entry per CDR3 protein. The sample records 700,000 to 950,000 distinct CDR3 sequences, about 42% being singletons. The sample consisted of blood. The chain carries TRBV20-1 and TRBJ2-1, with TRBD2 matching 10 bases. This receptor was taken from an older woman in good health. The CDR3 region has the DNA TGCAGTGCTAGAGATGGGGCTAGCGGGAGCCGGCAGTTCTTC. Encoded protein: CSARDGASGSRQFF.